These T cell receptor beta chains were read from a single sample in a study of T cells in Graves' hyperthyroidism and ophthalmopathy. TCRdb redid the calling of the multiplex PCR reads with MiXCR, one entry per CDR3 protein. Here the sample spans about 690,000 distinct CDR3 sequences, about 18% being singletons. The material sequenced was blood. These receptors came from a man in his forties or fifties with Graves' hyperthyroidism. The CDR3 runs from the conserved cysteine through the conserved F or W. The order of the fields is CDR3 DNA, CDR3 protein, J gene, V gene, clone size, D gene. A D gene is named only where the DNA matches it firmly. Not every row has a clone size; where given, it reads once, few, many or a size class.

CDR3 DNA: TGTGCCAGCAGCTTATTAGGGTTCAATCAGCCCCAGCATTTT
CDR3 protein: CASSLLGFNQPQHF
J gene: TRBJ1-5
V gene: TRBV7-2
clone size: many
D gene: -

CDR3 DNA: TGTGCCAGCAGTGGCCACGGGACAGGGAACACTGAAGCTTTCTTT
CDR3 protein: CASSGHGTGNTEAFF
J gene: TRBJ1-1
V gene: TRBV28
clone size: few
D gene: TRBD1

CDR3 DNA: TGTGCCACCAGTGTCCGAGGGAAAGGGGAGTACAATGAGCAGTTCTTC
CDR3 protein: CATSVRGKGEYNEQFF
J gene: TRBJ2-1
V gene: TRBV24-1
clone size: many
D gene: -

CDR3 DNA: TGTGCCAGCGGACTCAGCTCCTACGAGCAGTACTTC
CDR3 protein: CASGLSSYEQYF
J gene: TRBJ2-7
V gene: TRBV7-2
clone size: many
D gene: -

CDR3 DNA: TGTGCCACAGGCCCTTTCGGGGACCCTGGAAACACCATATATTTT
CDR3 protein: CATGPFGDPGNTIYF
J gene: TRBJ1-3
V gene: TRBV5-6
clone size: -
D gene: -

CDR3 DNA: TGTGCCACCAGTGGAGGGGCGGATCAGCCCCAGCATTTT
CDR3 protein: CATSGGADQPQHF
J gene: TRBJ1-5
V gene: TRBV24-1
clone size: few
D gene: -

CDR3 DNA: TGTGCCAGCAGTTTAGGGATACAGGGAAAGCAGCCCCAGCATTTT
CDR3 protein: CASSLGIQGKQPQHF
J gene: TRBJ1-5
V gene: TRBV27
clone size: -
D gene: -

CDR3 DNA: TGTGCCAGCAGACCAAGCGGGAGAACCGGGGAGCTGTTTTTT
CDR3 protein: CASRPSGRTGELFF
J gene: TRBJ2-2
V gene: TRBV28
clone size: many
D gene: TRBD2

CDR3 DNA: TGTGCCTGGAGTGTAGGTATCAGGGAGGGTCAGCCCCAGCATTTT
CDR3 protein: CAWSVGIREGQPQHF
J gene: TRBJ1-5
V gene: TRBV30
clone size: few
D gene: -

CDR3 DNA: TGTGCCAGTAGTATAGCCCTCGGAATTGAAGCTTTCTTT
CDR3 protein: CASSIALGIEAFF
J gene: TRBJ1-1
V gene: TRBV19
clone size: -
D gene: -

CDR3 DNA: TGTGCCAGCAGCTTAGCGCGTATACAGGGGGGCGATGAGCAGTTCTTC
CDR3 protein: CASSLARIQGGDEQFF
J gene: TRBJ2-1
V gene: TRBV7-2
clone size: few
D gene: TRBD1

CDR3 DNA: TGCAGTGCTAGACCCGGGACCGCTAAAGAGCAGTTCTTC
CDR3 protein: CSARPGTAKEQFF
J gene: TRBJ2-1
V gene: TRBV20-1
clone size: many
D gene: -

CDR3 DNA: TGTGCCAGCAGCTTAGTCGGGGCTTACAGTCGCACAGATACGCAGTATTTT
CDR3 protein: CASSLVGAYSRTDTQYF
J gene: TRBJ2-3
V gene: TRBV11-2
clone size: -
D gene: -

CDR3 DNA: TGTGCCAGCAGTTTCGGACAGGGGGCTTCTGGAAACACCATATATTTT
CDR3 protein: CASSFGQGASGNTIYF
J gene: TRBJ1-3
V gene: TRBV6-1
clone size: many
D gene: TRBD1

CDR3 DNA: TGTGCCAGCAGAAGGGGACAGTTGAACACTGAAGCTTTCTTT
CDR3 protein: CASRRGQLNTEAFF
J gene: TRBJ1-1
V gene: TRBV28
clone size: many
D gene: TRBD1

CDR3 DNA: TGTGCCAGCAGAAGGGTCTCGACGGGGAACACTGAAGCTTTCTTT
CDR3 protein: CASRRVSTGNTEAFF
J gene: TRBJ1-1
V gene: TRBV6-1
clone size: many
D gene: -

CDR3 DNA: TGCGCCAGCAGCTGGGGAGCGGGAGGGACCTACAATGAGCAGTTCTTC
CDR3 protein: CASSWGAGGTYNEQFF
J gene: TRBJ2-1
V gene: TRBV5-1
clone size: many
D gene: TRBD2

CDR3 DNA: TGCAGTGCTAGAGATTTGCAGGGGAACTACAATGAGCAGTTCTTC
CDR3 protein: CSARDLQGNYNEQFF
J gene: TRBJ2-1
V gene: TRBV20-1
clone size: many
D gene: -

CDR3 DNA: TGTGCCAGCAGCCAAGAGGTGCGGGGTAACTACAATGAGCAGTTCTTC
CDR3 protein: CASSQEVRGNYNEQFF
J gene: TRBJ2-1
V gene: TRBV14
clone size: few
D gene: -

CDR3 DNA: TGTGCCATCAGTCCAGGACTAGCGGGAGGAGGAAAGTCTTATGAGCAGTACTTC
CDR3 protein: CAISPGLAGGGKSYEQYF
J gene: TRBJ2-7
V gene: TRBV10-3
clone size: many
D gene: TRBD2

CDR3 DNA: TGTGCCAGCAGATCCGGACAGGACAGACGAGGATACTATGGCTACACCTTC
CDR3 protein: CASRSGQDRRGYYGYTF
J gene: TRBJ1-2
V gene: TRBV6-1
clone size: many
D gene: TRBD1

CDR3 DNA: TGTGCCAGCAGCTACGGGACTAGCGGAAGCACAGATACGCAGTATTTT
CDR3 protein: CASSYGTSGSTDTQYF
J gene: TRBJ2-3
V gene: TRBV7-8
clone size: many
D gene: TRBD2

CDR3 DNA: TGTGCCAGCAGCCCCGGTTGGGGGATCGGGGAGCTGTTTTTT
CDR3 protein: CASSPGWGIGELFF
J gene: TRBJ2-2
V gene: TRBV27
clone size: once
D gene: -

CDR3 DNA: TGCGCCAGCAGCTTGGCATTCCGGGACTACAATGAGCAGTTCTTC
CDR3 protein: CASSLAFRDYNEQFF
J gene: TRBJ2-1
V gene: TRBV5-1
clone size: many
D gene: -

CDR3 DNA: TGTGCCAGCAGTTTATCTGCAGCTACCTACGAGCAGTACTTC
CDR3 protein: CASSLSAATYEQYF
J gene: TRBJ2-7
V gene: TRBV27
clone size: many
D gene: -

CDR3 DNA: TGCGCCAGCAGCCGGACAGGGGGCGTACAAGAGACCCAGTACTTC
CDR3 protein: CASSRTGGVQETQYF
J gene: TRBJ2-5
V gene: TRBV5-1
clone size: many
D gene: TRBD1

CDR3 DNA: TGTGCCAGCAGCTTAGCTTTCGGGTCTGGAAACACCATATATTTT
CDR3 protein: CASSLAFGSGNTIYF
J gene: TRBJ1-3
V gene: TRBV7-9
clone size: few
D gene: -

CDR3 DNA: TGCACCAGCAGCCAAGACGAGGAGCGCAGCTCGTTCTTC
CDR3 protein: CTSSQDEERSSFF
J gene: TRBJ2-1
V gene: TRBV4-1
clone size: -
D gene: -

CDR3 DNA: TGCGCCAGCAGCTTGGGAACCCTAGCGGGAGCCTACAATGAGCAGTTCTTC
CDR3 protein: CASSLGTLAGAYNEQFF
J gene: TRBJ2-1
V gene: TRBV5-1
clone size: -
D gene: TRBD2

CDR3 DNA: TGTGCCAGTAGTACCCGGGACCTCCCCACTGAAGCTTTCTTT
CDR3 protein: CASSTRDLPTEAFF
J gene: TRBJ1-1
V gene: TRBV19
clone size: few
D gene: -

CDR3 DNA: TGTGCCAGTAGTAGACAGGTCTATCAGCCCCAGCATTTT
CDR3 protein: CASSRQVYQPQHF
J gene: TRBJ1-5
V gene: TRBV19
clone size: few
D gene: -

CDR3 DNA: TGTGCCAGCAGCTTAATCGGCGGCCACTCTGGAAACACCATATATTTT
CDR3 protein: CASSLIGGHSGNTIYF
J gene: TRBJ1-3
V gene: TRBV11-2
clone size: many
D gene: -

CDR3 DNA: TGTGCCAGCAGCGCAGGGAGGGGGGGCACAGATACGCAGTATTTT
CDR3 protein: CASSAGRGGTDTQYF
J gene: TRBJ2-3
V gene: TRBV9
clone size: -
D gene: -

CDR3 DNA: TGTGCCAGCAGCTTGGCGTGGGGGACCAGGAACACCGGGGAGCTGTTTTTT
CDR3 protein: CASSLAWGTRNTGELFF
J gene: TRBJ2-2
V gene: TRBV5-8
clone size: -
D gene: -

CDR3 DNA: TGTGCCTGGAGTGTACAAGTGAGACTAGCGATATCCTACGAGCAGTACTTC
CDR3 protein: CAWSVQVRLAISYEQYF
J gene: TRBJ2-7
V gene: TRBV30
clone size: -
D gene: TRBD2

CDR3 DNA: TGTGCCAGCAGTTCCCGGACAGGGTCCCATACGCAGTATTTT
CDR3 protein: CASSSRTGSHTQYF
J gene: TRBJ2-3
V gene: TRBV27
clone size: -
D gene: TRBD1

CDR3 DNA: TGTGCCAGCAATCGAGGGCCAGGGGTCGAAGCTTTCTTT
CDR3 protein: CASNRGPGVEAFF
J gene: TRBJ1-1
V gene: TRBV3-1
clone size: many
D gene: -

CDR3 DNA: TGTGCCAGCAGCCAATTTACCCGGACTAGCGGGAGTAGATATGAGCAGTTCTTC
CDR3 protein: CASSQFTRTSGSRYEQFF
J gene: TRBJ2-1
V gene: TRBV3-1
clone size: -
D gene: TRBD2

CDR3 DNA: TGTGCCTGGAGTACGGGCGGGCTTCGAGGCTACACCTTC
CDR3 protein: CAWSTGGLRGYTF
J gene: TRBJ1-2
V gene: TRBV30
clone size: -
D gene: -

CDR3 DNA: TGTGCCAGCAGCTACGGATATGAGGCTCAGACCTACGAGCAGTACTTC
CDR3 protein: CASSYGYEAQTYEQYF
J gene: TRBJ2-7
V gene: TRBV5-5
clone size: few
D gene: -

CDR3 DNA: TGTGCCACCAGTGGTTGGCTGGGCACCGGGGAGCTGTTTTTT
CDR3 protein: CATSGWLGTGELFF
J gene: TRBJ2-2
V gene: TRBV24-1
clone size: many
D gene: -

CDR3 DNA: TGTGCCAGCAGCAACTCGGGACCGACCCAGTACTTC
CDR3 protein: CASSNSGPTQYF
J gene: TRBJ2-5
V gene: TRBV7-2
clone size: many
D gene: -

CDR3 DNA: TGCGCCAGCAGCTTTGAGCCAGGGGGGGATCAGCCCCAGCATTTT
CDR3 protein: CASSFEPGGDQPQHF
J gene: TRBJ1-5
V gene: TRBV5-1
clone size: -
D gene: TRBD1

CDR3 DNA: TGTGCCAGCAGCCAAGAGGGGACTAGCGTTTACACCGGGGAGCTGTTTTTT
CDR3 protein: CASSQEGTSVYTGELFF
J gene: TRBJ2-2
V gene: TRBV14
clone size: -
D gene: TRBD2

CDR3 DNA: TGTGCCAGCAGTTACTCGATAACGGGAGGGAGCACAGATACGCAGTATTTT
CDR3 protein: CASSYSITGGSTDTQYF
J gene: TRBJ2-3
V gene: TRBV6-2/TRBV6-3
clone size: -
D gene: TRBD2

CDR3 DNA: TGTGCCAGTAGTATTGCGACATCTAACTATGGCTACACCTTC
CDR3 protein: CASSIATSNYGYTF
J gene: TRBJ1-2
V gene: TRBV19
clone size: many
D gene: -

CDR3 DNA: TGTGCCAGCAGCCAAAACCGGGACTTATACAATGAGAAGTTCTTC
CDR3 protein: CASSQNRDLYNEKFF
J gene: TRBJ2-1
V gene: TRBV13
clone size: once
D gene: -